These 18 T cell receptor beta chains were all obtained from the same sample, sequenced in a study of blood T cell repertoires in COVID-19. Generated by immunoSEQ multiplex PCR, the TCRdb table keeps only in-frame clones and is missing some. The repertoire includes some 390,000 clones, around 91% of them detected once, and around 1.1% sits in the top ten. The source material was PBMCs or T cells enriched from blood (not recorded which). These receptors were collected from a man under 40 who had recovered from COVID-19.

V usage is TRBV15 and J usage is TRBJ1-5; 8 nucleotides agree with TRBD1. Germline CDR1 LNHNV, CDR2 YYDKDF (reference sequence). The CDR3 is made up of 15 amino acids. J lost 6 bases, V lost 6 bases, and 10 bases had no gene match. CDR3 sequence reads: CATRGPGGAGQPQHF. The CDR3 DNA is TGTGCCACCAGAGGCCCAGGGGGCGCGGGTCAGCCCCAGCATTTT.

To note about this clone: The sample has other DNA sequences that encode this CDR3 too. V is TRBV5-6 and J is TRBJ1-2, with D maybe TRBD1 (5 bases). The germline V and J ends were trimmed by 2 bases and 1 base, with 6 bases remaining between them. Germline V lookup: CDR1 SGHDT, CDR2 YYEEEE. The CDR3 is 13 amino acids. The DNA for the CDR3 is TGTGCCAGCAGCTTCGGGGGTAACTATGGCTACACCTTC. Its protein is CASSFGGNYGYTF.

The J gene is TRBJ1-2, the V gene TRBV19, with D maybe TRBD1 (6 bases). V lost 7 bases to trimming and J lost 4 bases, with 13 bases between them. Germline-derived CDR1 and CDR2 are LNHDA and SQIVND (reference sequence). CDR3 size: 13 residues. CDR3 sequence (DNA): TGTGCCAGTACCACAGGGACCCTCTATGGCTACACCTTC. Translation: CASTTGTLYGYTF.

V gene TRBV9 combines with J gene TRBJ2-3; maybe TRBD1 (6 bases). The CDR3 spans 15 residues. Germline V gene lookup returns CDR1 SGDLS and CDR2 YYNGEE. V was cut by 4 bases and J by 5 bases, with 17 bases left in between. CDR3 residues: CASSSRFGGGDTQYF. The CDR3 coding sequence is TGTGCCAGCAGCTCCCGGTTTGGGGGCGGAGATACGCAGTATTTT.

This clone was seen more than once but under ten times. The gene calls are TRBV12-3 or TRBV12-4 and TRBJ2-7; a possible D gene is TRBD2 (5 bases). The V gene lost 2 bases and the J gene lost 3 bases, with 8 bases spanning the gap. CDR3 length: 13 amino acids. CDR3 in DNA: TGTGCCAGCAGTTTAACTCGGGGCTACGAGCAGTACTTC. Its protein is CASSLTRGYEQYF.

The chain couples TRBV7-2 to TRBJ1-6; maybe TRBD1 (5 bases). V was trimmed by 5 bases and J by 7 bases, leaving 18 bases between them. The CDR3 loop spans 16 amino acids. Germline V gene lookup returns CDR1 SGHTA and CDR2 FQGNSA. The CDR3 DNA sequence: TGTGCCAGCAGCGCCTCTCAGACAGTTTCGAATTCACCCCTCCACTTT. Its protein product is CASSASQTVSNSPLHF. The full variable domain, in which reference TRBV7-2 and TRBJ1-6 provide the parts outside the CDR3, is GAGVSQSPSNKVTEKGKDVELRCDPISGHTALYWYRQSLGQGLEFLIYFQGNSAPDKSGLPSDRFSAERTGGSVSTLTIQRTQQEDSAVYLCASSASQTVSNSPLHFGNGTRLTVT.

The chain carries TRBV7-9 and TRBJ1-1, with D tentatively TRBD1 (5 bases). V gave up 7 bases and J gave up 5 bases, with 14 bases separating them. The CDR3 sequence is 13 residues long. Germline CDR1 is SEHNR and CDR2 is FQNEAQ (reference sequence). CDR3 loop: CASTATGSTEAFF. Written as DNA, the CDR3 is TGTGCCAGCACCGCAACAGGTAGTACTGAAGCTTTCTTT.

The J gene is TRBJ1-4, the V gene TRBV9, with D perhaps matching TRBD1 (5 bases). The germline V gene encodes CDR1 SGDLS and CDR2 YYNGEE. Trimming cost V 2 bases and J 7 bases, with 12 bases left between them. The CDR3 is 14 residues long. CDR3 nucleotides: TGTGCCAGCAGCGTTTCAGGGCGGTTTGAAAAACTGTTTTTT. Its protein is CASSVSGRFEKLFF.

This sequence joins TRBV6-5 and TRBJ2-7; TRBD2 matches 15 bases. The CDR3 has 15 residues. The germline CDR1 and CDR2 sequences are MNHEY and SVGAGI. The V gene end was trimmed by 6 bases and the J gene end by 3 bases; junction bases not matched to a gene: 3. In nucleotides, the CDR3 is TGTGCCAGCAGAGAGGGACTAGCGGGGGGCTACGAGCAGTACTTC. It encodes CASREGLAGGYEQYF.

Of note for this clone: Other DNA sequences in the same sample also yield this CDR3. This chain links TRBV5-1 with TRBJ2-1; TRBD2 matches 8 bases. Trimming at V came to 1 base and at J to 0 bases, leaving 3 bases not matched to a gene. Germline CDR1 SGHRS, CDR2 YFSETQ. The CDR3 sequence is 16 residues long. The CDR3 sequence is CASSLSGGSSYNEQFF. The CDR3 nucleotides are TGCGCCAGCAGCTTGTCGGGAGGGAGCTCCTACAATGAGCAGTTCTTC.

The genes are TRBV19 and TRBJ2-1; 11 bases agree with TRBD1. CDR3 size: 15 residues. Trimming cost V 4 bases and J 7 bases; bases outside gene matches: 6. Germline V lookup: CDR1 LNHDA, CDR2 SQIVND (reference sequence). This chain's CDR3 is CASSSGTGGGNEQFF. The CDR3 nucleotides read TGTGCCAGTAGTAGCGGGACAGGGGGAGGGAATGAGCAGTTCTTC.

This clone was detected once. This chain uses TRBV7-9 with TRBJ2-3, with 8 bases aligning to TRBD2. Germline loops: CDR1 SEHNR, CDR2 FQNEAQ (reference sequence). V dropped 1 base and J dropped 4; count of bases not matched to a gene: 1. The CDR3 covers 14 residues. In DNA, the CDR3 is TGTGCCAGCAGCTTAGAAGCGGGAGCAGATACGCAGTATTTT. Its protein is CASSLEAGADTQYF. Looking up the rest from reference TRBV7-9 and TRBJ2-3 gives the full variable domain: DTGVSQNPRHKITKRGQNVTFRCDPISEHNRLYWYRQTLGQGPEFLTYFQNEAQLEKSRLLSDRFSAERPKGSFSTLEIQRTEQGDSAMYLCASSLEAGADTQYFGPGTRLTVL.

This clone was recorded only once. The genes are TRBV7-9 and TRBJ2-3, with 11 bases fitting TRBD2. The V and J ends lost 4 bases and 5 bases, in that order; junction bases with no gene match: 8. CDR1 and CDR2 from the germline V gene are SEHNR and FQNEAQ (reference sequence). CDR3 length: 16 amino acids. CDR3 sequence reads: CASSYLAGGPVDTQYF. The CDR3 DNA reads TGTGCCAGCAGCTATTTAGCGGGAGGGCCCGTAGATACGCAGTATTTT.

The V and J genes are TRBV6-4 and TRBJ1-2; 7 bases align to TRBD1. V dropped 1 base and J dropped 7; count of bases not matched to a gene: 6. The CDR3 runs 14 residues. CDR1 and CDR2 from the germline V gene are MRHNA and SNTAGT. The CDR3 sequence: CASSDLGDSSGYTF. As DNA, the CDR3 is TGTGCCAGCAGTGACTTGGGGGACAGTAGTGGCTACACCTTC.

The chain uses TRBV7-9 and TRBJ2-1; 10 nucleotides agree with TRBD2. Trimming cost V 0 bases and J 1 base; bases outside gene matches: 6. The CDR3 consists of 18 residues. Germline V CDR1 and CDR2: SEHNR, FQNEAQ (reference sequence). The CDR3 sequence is CASSLALVTSGSYNEQFF. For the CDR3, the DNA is TGTGCCAGCAGCTTAGCGCTTGTGACTAGCGGGTCCTACAATGAGCAGTTCTTC.

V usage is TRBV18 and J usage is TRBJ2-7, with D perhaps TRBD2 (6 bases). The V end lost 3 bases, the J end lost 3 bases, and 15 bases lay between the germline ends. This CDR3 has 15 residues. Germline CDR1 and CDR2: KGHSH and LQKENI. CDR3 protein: CASSPRRDWGYEQYF. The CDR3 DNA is TGTGCCAGCTCACCCCGCCGGGACTGGGGCTACGAGCAGTACTTC. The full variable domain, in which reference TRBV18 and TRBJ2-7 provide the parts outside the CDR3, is NAGVMQNPRHLVRRRGQEARLRCSPMKGHSHVYWYRQLPEEGLKFMVYLQKENIIDESGMPKERFSAEFPKEGPSILRIQQVVRGDSAAYFCASSPRRDWGYEQYFGPGTRLTVT.

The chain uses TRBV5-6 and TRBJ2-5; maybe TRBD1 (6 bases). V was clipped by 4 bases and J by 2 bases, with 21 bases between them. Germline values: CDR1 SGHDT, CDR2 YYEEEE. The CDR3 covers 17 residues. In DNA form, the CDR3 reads TGTGCCAGCAGCCGATTTACAGGGCTTCCCCCGCAAGAGACCCAGTACTTC. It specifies CASSRFTGLPPQETQYF.

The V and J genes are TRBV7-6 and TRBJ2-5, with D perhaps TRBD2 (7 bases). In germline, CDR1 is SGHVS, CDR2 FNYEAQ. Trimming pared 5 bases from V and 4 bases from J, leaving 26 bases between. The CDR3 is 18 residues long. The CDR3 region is CASSPYGGASPGRETQYF. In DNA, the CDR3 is TGTGCCAGCAGCCCCTATGGGGGGGCCTCGCCGGGTCGAGAGACCCAGTACTTC.